The present T cell receptor beta chain was sequenced within a study of T cell responses to AZD1222 COVID-19 vaccine. Overall study context: Second-dose intervals of approximately 4 or approximately 12 weeks were pooled. Overall study results and limits: Repertoires were collected only later (after the peak T cell response had occurred). Seropositive AZD1222 recipients at baseline numbered only five to seven. The reported proportion of spike-specific TCRs targeting unmutated variant regions was nearly half.

Trimming took off 3 bases at V and 4 bases at J, with 14 bases between the two ends. The V gene's germline CDR1 is SGDLS and CDR2 YYNGEE. The CDR3 spans 15 residues. Data came from immunoSEQ multiplex PCR; TCRdb stores just in-frame clones and leaves some out. Of 150,000 to 200,000 clones in the sample, around 93% are singletons; the top ten hold about 9%. Remarks on this clone: Its antigen is not known.

The V call is TRBV9, the J call TRBJ1-5, with D perhaps TRBD1 (6 bases). The TCR comes from an adult in good health. The source material was peripheral blood, sampled on day 0 of AZD1222 vaccination. The CDR3 nucleotides are TGTGCCAGCAGCGAGTCGGGGGGCAGTAATCAGCCCCAGCATTTT. Its translation: CASSESGGSNQPQHF.